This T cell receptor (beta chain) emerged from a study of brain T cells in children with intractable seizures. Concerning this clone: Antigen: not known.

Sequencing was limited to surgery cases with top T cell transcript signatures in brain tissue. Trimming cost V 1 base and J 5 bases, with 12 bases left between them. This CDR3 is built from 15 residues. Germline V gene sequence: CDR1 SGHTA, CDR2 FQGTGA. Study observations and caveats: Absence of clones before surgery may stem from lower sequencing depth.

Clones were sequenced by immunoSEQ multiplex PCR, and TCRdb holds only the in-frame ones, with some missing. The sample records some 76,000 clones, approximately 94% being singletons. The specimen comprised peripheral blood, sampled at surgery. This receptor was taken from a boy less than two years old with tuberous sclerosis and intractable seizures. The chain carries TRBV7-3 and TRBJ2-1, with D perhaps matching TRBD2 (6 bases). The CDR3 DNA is TGTGCCAGCAGCTTAAACTCGGGACTGAACAATGAGCAGTTCTTC. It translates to CASSLNSGLNNEQFF.